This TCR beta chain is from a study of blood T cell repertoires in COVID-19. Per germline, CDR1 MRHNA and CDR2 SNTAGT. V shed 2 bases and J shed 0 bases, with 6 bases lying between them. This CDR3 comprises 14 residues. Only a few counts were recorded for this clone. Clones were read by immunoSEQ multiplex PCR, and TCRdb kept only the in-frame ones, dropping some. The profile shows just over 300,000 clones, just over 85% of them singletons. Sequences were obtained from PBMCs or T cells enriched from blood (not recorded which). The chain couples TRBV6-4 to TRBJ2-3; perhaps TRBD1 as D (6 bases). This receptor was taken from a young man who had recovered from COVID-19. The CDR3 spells CASSDRGSTDTQYF. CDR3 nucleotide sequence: TGTGCCAGCAGTGACAGGGGGAGCACAGATACGCAGTATTTT.